The clone carrying this TCR beta chain occurred many times. This sample was included in a study of blood T cell repertoires in COVID-19. Study information: The United States, Italy and Spain provided the acute and convalescent COVID-19 samples. Sources were T cells, B-cell-depleted T cells, or PBMCs; the material itself was cDNA or gDNA.

In the authors' workflow: Estimation of nucleated cell counts was performed using reference gene primer amplification. Profiled with immunoSEQ multiplex PCR; TCRdb holds only in-frame clones, not every one. D and trimming come from the DNA, and the V and J calls and clone size come from that table. The sample carries 250,000 or so clones, roughly 87% recorded once. Germline V lookup: CDR1 GTSNPN, CDR2 SVGIG (reference sequence). V lost 2 bases and J 5 bases, leaving 12 bases between the germline ends. The CDR3 runs to 13 residues. This chain joins TRBV30 and TRBJ2-5, with D possibly TRBD1 on 5 matching bases. This receptor was identified in a woman aged 25 to 39 with acute or convalescent COVID-19. Source material: peripheral blood. For the CDR3, the DNA is TGTGCCTGGAGTATAAGGGGTAGGGAGACCCAGTACTTC. The encoded protein is CAWSIRGRETQYF.